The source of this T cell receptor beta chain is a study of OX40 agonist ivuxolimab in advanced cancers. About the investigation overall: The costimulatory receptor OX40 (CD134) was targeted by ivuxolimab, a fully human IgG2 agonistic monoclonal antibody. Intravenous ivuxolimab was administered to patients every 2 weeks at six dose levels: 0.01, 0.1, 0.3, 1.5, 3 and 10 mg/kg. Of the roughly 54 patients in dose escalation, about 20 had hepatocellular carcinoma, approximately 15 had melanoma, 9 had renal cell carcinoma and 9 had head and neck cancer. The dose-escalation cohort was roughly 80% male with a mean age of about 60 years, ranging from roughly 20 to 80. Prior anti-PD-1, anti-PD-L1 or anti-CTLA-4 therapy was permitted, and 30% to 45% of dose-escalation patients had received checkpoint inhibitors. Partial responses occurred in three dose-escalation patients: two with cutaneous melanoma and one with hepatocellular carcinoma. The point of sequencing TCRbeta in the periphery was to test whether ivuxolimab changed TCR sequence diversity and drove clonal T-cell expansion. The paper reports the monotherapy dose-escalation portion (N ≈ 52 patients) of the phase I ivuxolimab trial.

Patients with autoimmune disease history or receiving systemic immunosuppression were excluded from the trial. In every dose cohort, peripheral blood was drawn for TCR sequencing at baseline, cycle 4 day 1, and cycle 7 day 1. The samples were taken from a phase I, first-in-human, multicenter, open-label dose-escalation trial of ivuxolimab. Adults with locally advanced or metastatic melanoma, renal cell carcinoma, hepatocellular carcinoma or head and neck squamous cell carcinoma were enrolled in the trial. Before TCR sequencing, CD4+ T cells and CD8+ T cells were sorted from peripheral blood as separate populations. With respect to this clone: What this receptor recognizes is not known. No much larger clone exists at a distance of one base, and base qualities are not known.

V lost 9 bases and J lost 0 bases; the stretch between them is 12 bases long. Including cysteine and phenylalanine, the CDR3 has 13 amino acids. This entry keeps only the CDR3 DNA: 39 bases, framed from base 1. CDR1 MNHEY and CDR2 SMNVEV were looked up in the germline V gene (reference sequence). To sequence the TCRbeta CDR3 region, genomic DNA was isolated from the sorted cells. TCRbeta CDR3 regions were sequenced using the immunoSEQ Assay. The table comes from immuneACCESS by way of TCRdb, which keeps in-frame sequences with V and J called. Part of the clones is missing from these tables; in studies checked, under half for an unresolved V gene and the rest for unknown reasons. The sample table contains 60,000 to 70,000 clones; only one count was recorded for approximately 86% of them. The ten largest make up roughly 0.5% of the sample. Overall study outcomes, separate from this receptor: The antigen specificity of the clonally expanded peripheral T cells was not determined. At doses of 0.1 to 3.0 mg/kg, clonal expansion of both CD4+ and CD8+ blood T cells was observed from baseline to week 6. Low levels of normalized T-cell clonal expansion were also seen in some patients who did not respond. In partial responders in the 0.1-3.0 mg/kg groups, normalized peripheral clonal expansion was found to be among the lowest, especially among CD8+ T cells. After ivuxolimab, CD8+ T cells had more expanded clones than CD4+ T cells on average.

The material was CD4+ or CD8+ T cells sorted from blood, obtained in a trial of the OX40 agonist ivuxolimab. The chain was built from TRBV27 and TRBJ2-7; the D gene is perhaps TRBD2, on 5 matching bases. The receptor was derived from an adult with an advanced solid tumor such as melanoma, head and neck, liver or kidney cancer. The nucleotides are TGTGCCAGTTTTAGCGCGACCTCCTACGAGCAGTACTTC. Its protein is CASFSATSYEQYF.